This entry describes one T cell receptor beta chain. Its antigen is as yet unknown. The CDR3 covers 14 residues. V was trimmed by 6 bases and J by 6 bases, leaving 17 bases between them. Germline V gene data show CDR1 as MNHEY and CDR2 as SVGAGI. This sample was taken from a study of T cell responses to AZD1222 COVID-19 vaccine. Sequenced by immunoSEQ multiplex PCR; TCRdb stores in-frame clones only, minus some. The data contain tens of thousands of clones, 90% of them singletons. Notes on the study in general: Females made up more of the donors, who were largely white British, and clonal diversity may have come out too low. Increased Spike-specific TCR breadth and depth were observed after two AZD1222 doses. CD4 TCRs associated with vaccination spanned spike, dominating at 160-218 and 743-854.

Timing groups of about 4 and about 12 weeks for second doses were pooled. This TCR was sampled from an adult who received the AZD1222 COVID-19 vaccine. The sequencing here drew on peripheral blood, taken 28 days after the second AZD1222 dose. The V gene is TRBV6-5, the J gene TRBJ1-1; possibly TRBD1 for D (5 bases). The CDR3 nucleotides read TGTGCCAGCAGAAGGGAGCTGGTAGGGGCTGAAGCTTTCTTT. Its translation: CASRRELVGAEAFF.